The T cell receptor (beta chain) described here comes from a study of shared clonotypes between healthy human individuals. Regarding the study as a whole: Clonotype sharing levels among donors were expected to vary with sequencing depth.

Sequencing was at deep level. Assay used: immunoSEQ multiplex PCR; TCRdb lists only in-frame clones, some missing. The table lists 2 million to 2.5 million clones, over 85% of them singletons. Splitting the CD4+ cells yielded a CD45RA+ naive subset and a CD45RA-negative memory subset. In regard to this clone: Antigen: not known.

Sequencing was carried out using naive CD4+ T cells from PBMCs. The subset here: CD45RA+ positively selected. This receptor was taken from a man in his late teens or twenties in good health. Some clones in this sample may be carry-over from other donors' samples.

The chain's CDR3 is CASSRMSGRDWEAFF. The CDR3 DNA is TGTGCCAGCAGCCGAATGTCAGGCAGGGACTGGGAAGCTTTCTTT. This chain connects TRBV7-2 to TRBJ1-1, with D maybe TRBD1 (5 bases). Trimming cost V 5 bases and J 8 bases, with 21 bases left between them. The CDR3 has 15 residues. Per the germline V gene, CDR1 is SGHTA and CDR2 is FQGNSA.